This T cell receptor beta chain was sequenced during a study of T cell changes during pregnancy in multiple sclerosis. The length of the CDR3 is 13 residues. The germline gives CDR1 SGHTA, CDR2 FQGNSA. V was clipped by 3 bases and J by 4 bases, with 8 bases between them. Method: immunoSEQ multiplex PCR; TCRdb's copy keeps in-frame clones and lacks some. The top ten hold around 0.27% of the sample, which has roughly 76,000 clones, over 90% seen once. Here the sequenced sample was CD4+ T cells from peripheral blood mononuclear cells, taken after pregnancy. The clonotype comes from a female donor with multiple sclerosis, enrolled in a pregnancy study. V is TRBV7-2 and J is TRBJ2-3; maybe TRBD2 (5 bases). The CDR3 DNA follows: TGTGCCAGCAGCTTTCTAGCTTCAGATACGCAGTATTTT. Residues: CASSFLASDTQYF.